A selection of T cell receptor beta chains follows, all from one sample in a study of cytomegalovirus exposure and HLA in healthy donors. Assay: immunoSEQ multiplex PCR; the TCRdb copy retains only in-frame clones and omits some. The table includes 130,000 to 150,000 clones, around 80% detected once. The material sequenced was PBMCs. The receptors were gathered from a female donor in good health and CMV-seronegative. Each CDR3 is given with its conserved first and last residue. A D gene is named only where the DNA matches it firmly. Rows may omit the clone size; those that give it use once, few, many or a size class.

V	D	size	J	DNA	CDR3
TRBV2	TRBD1	-	TRBJ2-2	TGTGCCAGCAGTGTTGGACAGGCCGGGGAGCTGTTTTTT	CASSVGQAGELFF
TRBV2	-	-	TRBJ2-3	TGTGCCAGCAGTCCCCCAAGACTAGTCCGCACAGATACGCAGTATTTT	CASSPPRLVRTDTQYF
TRBV7-3	TRBD2	-	TRBJ2-1	TGTGCCAGCAGCAAGACTAGCGGGGGGGCCTACAATGAGCAGTTCTTC	CASSKTSGGAYNEQFF
TRBV4-2	-	many	TRBJ2-3	TGTGCCAGCAGCCTGACGTTACAGATAGATACGCAGTATTTT	CASSLTLQIDTQYF
TRBV9	TRBD2	-	TRBJ2-3	TGTGCCAGCAGCGTGGGACTAAACACAGATACGCAGTATTTT	CASSVGLNTDTQYF
TRBV6-5	TRBD1	-	TRBJ1-6	TGTGCCAGCAGAGATTCGACAGGGGGAAGGTCACCCCTCCACTTT	CASRDSTGGRSPLHF
TRBV5-1	TRBD1	-	TRBJ1-2	TGCGCCAGCAGCGGCGGGACAGGGGGTGGCTACACCTTC	CASSGGTGGGYTF
TRBV6-5	TRBD1	-	TRBJ1-4	TGTGCCAGCAGACGACAGGGGGTAGGGGAAAAACTGTTTTTT	CASRRQGVGEKLFF
TRBV27	TRBD1	-	TRBJ2-5	TGTGCCAGCAGTCTCACCCACCGACAGGGGCTCGAGACCCAGTACTTC	CASSLTHRQGLETQYF
TRBV7-8	TRBD2	-	TRBJ2-7	TGTGCCAGCAGCCTTGGACTAGCGGAGAGCTCCTACGAGCAGTACTTC	CASSLGLAESSYEQYF
TRBV28	-	-	TRBJ2-7	TGTGCCAGCAGCCCAACCCGGTTTAGCTCCTACGAGCAGTACTTC	CASSPTRFSSYEQYF
TRBV28	-	-	TRBJ2-7	TGTGCCAGCCTTTCGACAGCCTCCTACGAGCAGTACTTC	CASLSTASYEQYF
TRBV27	TRBD1	-	TRBJ1-1	TGTGCCAGCAGGGGACAGTTGAACACTGAAGCTTTCTTT	CASRGQLNTEAFF
TRBV7-9	TRBD2	-	TRBJ2-7	TGTGCCAGCAGCTTCCCACTAGCGACTCTTTCCTACGAGCAGTACTTC	CASSFPLATLSYEQYF
TRBV29-1	TRBD1	once	TRBJ1-2	TGCAGCGTCCTCAAGGGGACAGGGCGGGATGGCTACACCTTC	CSVLKGTGRDGYTF
TRBV5-4	-	-	TRBJ1-2	TGTGCCAGCAGCGGAGGGCCGGGGGGTACTTATGGCTACACCTTC	CASSGGPGGTYGYTF
TRBV14	-	-	TRBJ2-5	TGTGCCAGCAGCCGGGAAAGGGGCTTCAGAGAGACCCAGTACTTC	CASSRERGFRETQYF
TRBV6-4	-	once	TRBJ2-2	TGTGCCGGGCAAGAAATAGGGAACACCGGGGAGCTGTTTTTT	CAGQEIGNTGELFF
TRBV10-1	-	-	TRBJ2-2	TGCGCCAGCAGTGAGTTCACCCCCACCGGAGGTCGGCTGTTTTTT	CASSEFTPTGGRLFF
TRBV7-2	-	-	TRBJ1-5	TGTGCCAGCAGCTCGACGACAGGATGGGATCAGCCCCAGCATTTT	CASSSTTGWDQPQHF
TRBV2	-	-	TRBJ2-3	TGTGCCAGCACCCCCGGGCCCGGGCGGGGCTCAGATACGCAGTATTTT	CASTPGPGRGSDTQYF
TRBV30	-	-	TRBJ1-3	TGTGCCTGGAGTGTGTGGGGGGATTTAACAGGAGGGATCTCAGGGATCTCTGGAAACACCATATATTTT	CAWSVWGDLTGGISGISGNTIYF
TRBV4-1	TRBD2	-	TRBJ2-1	TGCGCCAGCAGCCGCGGGACAGGACTAGCGGATGAGCAGTTCTTC	CASSRGTGLADEQFF
TRBV7-9	-	-	TRBJ1-4	TGTGCCAGCAGCTATCAGGGCGGAAAACTGTTTTTT	CASSYQGGKLFF
TRBV6-1	TRBD1	-	TRBJ1-3	TGTGCCAGCAGGGGGGACAGCTCTGGAAACACCATATATTTT	CASRGDSSGNTIYF
TRBV5-6	-	-	TRBJ2-3	TGTGCCAGCAGACCCGGGACTCCACGGGCAGATACGCAGTATTTT	CASRPGTPRADTQYF
TRBV6-1	-	-	TRBJ2-5	TGTGCCGGCAGTTATCTCCTTGAGACCCAGTACTTC	CAGSYLLETQYF
TRBV5-5	-	-	TRBJ1-5	TGTGCCAGCTTGCGGGGTCCGAATCAGCCCCAGCATTTT	CASLRGPNQPQHF
TRBV29-1	-	-	TRBJ2-3	TGCAGCGTTGGGAGCGGGTCAGATACGCAGTATTTT	CSVGSGSDTQYF
TRBV29-1	-	-	TRBJ2-1	TGCAGCGTACTCCCATCAGAGGGCTCCTACAATGAGCAGTTCTTC	CSVLPSEGSYNEQFF
TRBV4-3	-	-	TRBJ2-7	TGCGCCAGCAGCCAGTTACAGGGATCCTACGAGCAGTACTTC	CASSQLQGSYEQYF
TRBV7-2	-	-	TRBJ2-3	TGTGCCAGCAGCTTCACACAGGGAAGCACAGATACGCAGTATTTT	CASSFTQGSTDTQYF
TRBV7-2	TRBD2	few	TRBJ2-2	TGTGCCAGCAGCTTCGGTGGCGGGGGGGCCCTCACCGGGGAGCTGTTTTTT	CASSFGGGGALTGELFF
TRBV4-3	-	-	TRBJ1-5	TGCGCCAGCAGCGTAGGTCAGGGGCCCAATCAGCCCCAGCATTTT	CASSVGQGPNQPQHF
TRBV9	TRBD2	-	TRBJ2-1	TGTGCCAGCAGCGTAGCAGGGGGGGGACTAGCTGAAGCCCGAGTGGAACAGTTCTTC	CASSVAGGGLAEARVEQFF
TRBV9	TRBD1	-	TRBJ1-2	TGTGCCCGCCGAAGGCAGGGGGACTATGGCTACACCTTC	CARRRQGDYGYTF
TRBV10-3	TRBD1	few	TRBJ1-2	TGTGCCATCACTGGGACAGCCTATGGCTACACCTTC	CAITGTAYGYTF
TRBV27	TRBD1	-	TRBJ1-1	TGTGCCAGCAGACCACAGGGGGCGCGTCTCTCTGAAGCTTTCTTT	CASRPQGARLSEAFF
TRBV5-1	TRBD1	-	TRBJ2-3	TGCGCCAGCAGTCACCCGAGACAGGGGTTCACAGATACGCAGTATTTT	CASSHPRQGFTDTQYF
TRBV7-8	TRBD2	once	TRBJ2-1	TGTGCCACAAAAACCTCAGCGGGGGTATATTCCTACAATGAGCAGTTCTTC	CATKTSAGVYSYNEQFF
TRBV19	TRBD1	-	TRBJ1-2	TGTGCCAGTAGTCAACAGGGGGTTGATGGCTACACCTTC	CASSQQGVDGYTF
TRBV27	TRBD1	-	TRBJ2-5	TGTGCCAGCAGTTCCCTGACAGGGGGCCAAGAGACCCAGTACTTC	CASSSLTGGQETQYF
TRBV6-5	-	-	TRBJ2-6	TGTGCCAGCAGCCACGGAGATCGGCGGGCCAACGTCCTGACTTTC	CASSHGDRRANVLTF
TRBV7-3	TRBD2	-	TRBJ2-1	TGTGCCAGCAGCTTATTCGCGGGAGCTCCTGAGCAGTTCTTC	CASSLFAGAPEQFF